The source of this T cell receptor beta chain is a study of molecular identifiers for immune sequencing clone quantification. Points from the study as a whole: Clone sizes that are highly expanded could be underestimated when identical TCR molecules share a barcode.

CDR3 length: 14 residues. TCRdb fed the PCR reads into MiXCR, producing one record per CDR3 protein. The data show about 100,000 distinct CDR3 sequences, with about 21% seen just once and 1% to 1.2% held by the top ten. This clonotype has at least ten counts. What it recognizes is unknown. One end of the junction fails to match germline, which may point to a read error. Naive CD8 T cell sorting was performed on the CD8+CD4-CCR7+CD45RA+ phenotype. The source material was naive CD8+ T cells from blood, with Jurkat cell RNA spiked in. Stated subset: FACS-sorted CD8+CD4-CCR7+CD45RA+ naive T cells. The V call is TRBV5-3, the J call TRBJ2-7; 8 bases agree with TRBD1. TRBV5-3 is assigned to the ORF class and has an uncertain function. The clonotype comes from a human donor in good health. Some libraries in this study had Jurkat cell RNA spiked in. The CDR3: CASSFGQGSYEQYF. DNA for the CDR3: TGTGCCAGCAGCTTCGGACAGGGATCCTACGAGCAGTACTTC.